The clone carrying this TCR beta chain was recorded many times. Its antigen is as yet unknown. CDR3 length equals 12 residues. Trimming shortened V by 6 bases and J by 6 bases, and 9 bases separated the two germline ends. Per the germline V gene, CDR1 is MNHEY and CDR2 is SVGAGI. Template switching added a universal primer site; cDNA carried unique molecular identifiers. TCRdb redid the calling of the 5' RACE reads with MiXCR, one entry per CDR3 protein. The data show about 890,000 distinct CDR3 sequences, 9% to 15% seen once. This record comes from a study of identical twins. General study findings and limits: Abundant cord blood beta clonotypes carried fewer insertions; memory repertoires showed none.

This sample also appeared in a second study, on yellow fever vaccine responses in identical twins. From that second work: Twins' vaccine T cell response reportedly seemed partly convergent, partly personalized.

This chain uses TRBV6-5 with TRBJ1-5; weak D call: TRBD1 (5 bases). The origin of this receptor is a woman under 30 in good health. Material for sequencing was PBMCs. The CDR3: CASSQGSQPQHF. DNA for the CDR3: TGTGCCAGCAGCCAGGGAAGTCAGCCCCAGCATTTT.